The 5 T cell receptor beta chains reported below all come from one sample, sequenced in a study of T cell responses to AZD1222 COVID-19 vaccine. Assay: immunoSEQ multiplex PCR; the TCRdb copy retains only in-frame clones and omits some. The repertoire includes approximately 190,000 clones, just over 90% of them detected once, and roughly 0.99% sits in the top ten. The source was peripheral blood, collected on day 0 of AZD1222 vaccination. The receptors were sampled from an adult in good health.

As DNA, the CDR3 is TGTGCCAGCAGTTTCGGGCGGGGTAGCACAGATACGCAGTATTTT. Protein sequence: CASSFGRGSTDTQYF. The chain links TRBV27 to TRBJ2-3, with D possibly matching TRBD2 (6 bases). Germline CDR1 reads MNHEY; CDR2 reads SMNVEV (reference sequence). V was pared by 3 bases and J by 0 bases, with 10 bases between. This CDR3 is 15 amino acids long.

A single count supports this clone. The chain has TRBV10-3 and TRBJ2-1; 7 bases align to TRBD1. CDR1 ENHRY and CDR2 SYGVKD come from the germline V gene. With 6 bases clipped from V and 6 bases from J, the junction kept 11 bases outside the gene matches. This CDR3 is 15 amino acids long. The CDR3 DNA follows: TGTGCCATCAGCAAAGGACAGGTAGAAGTCAATGAGCAGTTCTTC. Protein sequence: CAISKGQVEVNEQFF.

The CDR3 loop reads CASSSPGLGAFF. The CDR3 DNA reads TGTGCCAGCAGCTCCCCCGGTTTAGGGGCTTTCTTT. The rearrangement uses TRBV7-9 and TRBJ1-1; the D is unclear. Germline lookup yields CDR1 SEHNR and CDR2 FQNEAQ (reference sequence). The CDR3 runs to 12 residues. V shed 4 bases and J shed 11 bases, with 14 bases lying between them.

To note about this clone: The sample carries other DNA sequences with the same CDR3. V gene TRBV5-6 combines with J gene TRBJ1-1; D is unresolved. Trimming pared 0 bases from V and 8 bases from J, leaving 5 bases between. Germline CDR1 and CDR2: SGHDT and YYEEEE. The CDR3 runs to 11 residues. The CDR3, as DNA: TGTGCCAGCAGCTTGGAGGCGGAAGCTTTCTTT. This translates into CASSLEAEAFF.

To note about this clone: The junction departs from the called germline gene at one end, perhaps through a read error. The chain combines TRBV12-3 or TRBV12-4 with TRBJ2-4, with 12 bases that match TRBD2. This CDR3 spans 13 amino acids. CDR3 in amino acids: CASRAPGLAGPSF. The DNA of the CDR3 is TGTGCCAGCAGGGCTCCTGGACTAGCGGGACCTAGCTTC.